This record covers a single T cell receptor (beta chain). Per germline, CDR1 MGHDK and CDR2 SYGVNS. J gave up 4 bases and V 3 bases, and 3 bases lay outside the gene matches. The CDR3 totals 15 residues. The data are from a study of blood T cell repertoires in COVID-19. Study-wide background: Researchers got acute and convalescent COVID-19 samples from the United States, Italy and Spain. From T cells, B-cell-depleted T cells, or PBMCs came the material, which was cDNA or gDNA.

Cohort allocation depended upon clinical history that participants reported. In the authors' methods: Estimated nucleated cell counts came from reference gene primer amplification. The data were produced by immunoSEQ multiplex PCR, yet TCRdb's version contains in-frame clones alone and is incomplete. V and J calls and clone size come straight from that table; D and trimming were deduced from the DNA. This table holds fewer than 450,000 clones, about nine tenths found once. The chain uses TRBV25-1 and TRBJ1-5; 10 bases map to TRBD1. Material for sequencing was PBMCs or T cells enriched from blood (not recorded which). The origin of this receptor is a man between 18 and 29 years old who had recovered from COVID-19. CDR3 DNA sequence: TGTGCCAGCAGTGAGACAGGGGGCCGAAATCAGCCCCAGCATTTT. Translated, it gives CASSETGGRNQPQHF.